The T cell receptor beta chain under discussion was sequenced for a study of control samples from healthy donors and cancer patients. Profiled with immunoSEQ multiplex PCR; TCRdb holds only in-frame clones, not every one. Of some 65,000 clones detected, more than 80% appear once; the ten largest clones hold about 3.1%. The junction had 6 bases not matched to a gene; V was cut back by 4 bases and J by 1 base. The germline V gene has CDR1 SGHRS and CDR2 YFSETQ. The CDR3 totals 15 residues. V gene TRBV5-1 combines with J gene TRBJ1-1; TRBD1 matches at 8 bases. The sequence came from a woman in her fifties or sixties with lung cancer. The specimen was PBMCs. CDR3 nucleotide sequence: TGCGCCAGCAGCCCAAGGACAGGGCAGAACACTGAAGCTTTCTTT. This encodes CASSPRTGQNTEAFF.